This T cell receptor beta chain was retrieved from a study of T-cell reconstitution after alpha-beta-depleted transplantation in children (dated by TCRdb to 2016 to 2017). Background on the whole study: The study quantitatively tracked T-cell immune reconstitution after TCRalphabeta/CD19-depleted allogeneic hematopoietic cell transplantation in children using TCR repertoire profiling.

About this clonotype itself: Its antigen remains undetermined. Per-base qualities were not stored, and no clone one base away is much larger.

What this sample's treatment or condition label stands for: allogeneic hematopoietic cell transplantation with graft depleted of TCRalphabeta T cells and CD19 B cells. The children who served as transplant recipients had been given grafts of TCRalphabeta/CD19-depleted allogeneic hematopoietic cells. Libraries came from PCR. Data came from an Illumina HiSeq 2500. Molecular barcoding was employed in the preparation of TCR libraries, with unique molecular identifiers being used to normalize TCRbeta repertoire quantification. The raw public reads went through TCRdb reprocessing: fastp at Q25, MiXCR clone calling, in-frame beta chains kept. Here each entry gathers all rows of one CDR3 protein and keeps the most common genes and DNA. This sample lists around 270,000 distinct CDR3 sequences; about 7.3% were detected once. The ten top clones hold around 10% of the sample. Points the paper makes about the study in general: The high TCRbeta diversity at day 60 in some patients was ascribed to recipient T cells and intrathymic progenitors that had survived conditioning. The apparently early alphabetaT-cell count recovery about two months after transplant was reportedly dependent on only several hundred rapidly expanded clones derived from non-depleted graft cells. Over the following months the frequencies of hyperexpanded clones went down, and after one year T-cell counts and TCRbeta diversity were mostly credited to newly produced T cells.

The receptor comes from a female patient aged 2-15 years who had a stem cell transplant for Fanconi anemia, so the T cells may come from the graft donor. Material: peripheral blood, obtained 360 days after TCRalphabeta/CD19-depleted stem cell transplant.

The encoded CDR3 is CSAWDRVYEQYF. The base sequence is TGCAGTGCTTGGGACAGAGTCTACGAGCAGTACTTC. The sequence links TRBV20-1 to TRBJ2-7, and TRBD1 matches 7 of the central bases. The germline V gene (reference sequence) gives CDR1 as DFQATT and CDR2 as SNEGSKA. The germline V and J ends show losses of 5 bases and 3 bases respectively, and no gene match explains 4 bases of the junction. From its cysteine to its phenylalanine, the CDR3 spans 12 amino acids. Solely the CDR3 DNA is kept, with 36 bases framed from the first base.